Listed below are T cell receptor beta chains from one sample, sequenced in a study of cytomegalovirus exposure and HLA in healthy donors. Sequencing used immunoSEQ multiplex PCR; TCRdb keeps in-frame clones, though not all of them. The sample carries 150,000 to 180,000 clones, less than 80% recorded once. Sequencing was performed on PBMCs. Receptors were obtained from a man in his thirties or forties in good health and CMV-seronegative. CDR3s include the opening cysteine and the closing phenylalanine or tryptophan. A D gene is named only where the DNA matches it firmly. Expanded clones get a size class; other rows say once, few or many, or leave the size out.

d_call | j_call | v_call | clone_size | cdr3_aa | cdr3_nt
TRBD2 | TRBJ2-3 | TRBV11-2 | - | CASSPRVAGGRDTQYF | TGTGCCAGCAGCCCGCGAGTAGCGGGGGGGCGGGATACGCAGTATTTT
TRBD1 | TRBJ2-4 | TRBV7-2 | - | CASSLEQGASKNIQYF | TGTGCCAGCAGCTTAGAGCAGGGGGCATCAAAAAACATTCAGTACTTC
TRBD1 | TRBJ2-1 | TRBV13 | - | CATADRGSLNEQFF | TGTGCCACCGCTGACAGGGGGTCTTTGAATGAGCAGTTCTTC
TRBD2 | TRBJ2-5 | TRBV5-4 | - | CASSLGFLGTSGEQYF | TGTGCCAGCAGCTTGGGGTTTCTGGGGACTAGTGGGGAGCAGTACTTC
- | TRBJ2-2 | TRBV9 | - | CASSVGGSNTGELFF | TGTGCCAGCAGCGTAGGGGGCAGCAACACCGGGGAGCTGTTTTTT
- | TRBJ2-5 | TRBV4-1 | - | CASSQEWGVKETQYF | TGCGCCAGCAGCCAAGAATGGGGGGTCAAAGAGACCCAGTACTTC
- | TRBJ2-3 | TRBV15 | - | CATSRGSGPPNTQYF | TGTGCCACCAGCAGGGGAAGCGGGCCGCCCAATACGCAGTATTTT
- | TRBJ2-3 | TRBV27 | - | CASSSRTVSTDTQYF | TGTGCCAGCAGTTCTAGGACAGTTAGCACAGATACGCAGTATTTT
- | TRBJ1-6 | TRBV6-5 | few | CASSQTASGSPLHF | TGTGCCAGCAGCCAGACGGCTTCGGGGTCACCCCTCCACTTT
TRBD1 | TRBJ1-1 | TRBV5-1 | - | CASSLTGRVDTEAFF | TGCGCCAGCAGCCTGACAGGGCGAGTGGACACTGAAGCTTTCTTT
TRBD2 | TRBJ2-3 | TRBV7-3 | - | CASSLSGLADTQYF | TGTGCCAGCAGCTTGTCGGGACTAGCAGATACGCAGTATTTT
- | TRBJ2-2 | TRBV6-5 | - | CASSRDTGELFF | TGTGCCAGCAGCCGAGACACCGGGGAGCTGTTTTTT
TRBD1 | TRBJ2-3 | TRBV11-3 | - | CASSSTGGAGDTQYF | TGTGCCAGCAGTTCGACAGGGGGCGCGGGAGATACGCAGTATTTT
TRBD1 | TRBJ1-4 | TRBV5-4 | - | CASSWTGGAGNEKLFF | TGTGCCAGCAGCTGGACAGGGGGCGCGGGTAATGAAAAACTGTTTTTT
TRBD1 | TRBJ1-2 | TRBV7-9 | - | CASSGEGANGYTF | TGTGCCAGCAGCGGCGAGGGGGCGAATGGCTACACCTTC
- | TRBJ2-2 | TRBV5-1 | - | CASSLGAANTGELLF | TGCGCCAGCAGCTTGGGGGCCGCGAACACCGGGGAGCTGCTTTTT
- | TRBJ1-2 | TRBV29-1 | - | CSTTGTTNYGYTF | TGCAGCACAACCGGGACAACTAACTATGGCTACACCTTC
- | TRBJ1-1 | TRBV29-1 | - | CSVGDVGGRAFF | TGCAGCGTCGGGGACGTTGGAGGGAGGGCTTTCTTT
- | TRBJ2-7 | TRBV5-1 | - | CASSPQGDFVYEQYF | TGCGCCAGCAGCCCGCAGGGGGACTTTGTCTACGAGCAGTACTTC
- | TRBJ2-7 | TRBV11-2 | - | CASSPLSYEQYF | TGTGCCAGCAGCCCCCTCTCCTACGAGCAGTACTTC
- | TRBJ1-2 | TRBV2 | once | CASTFLGTYGYTF | TGTGCCAGCACCTTCCTAGGAACCTATGGCTACACCTTC
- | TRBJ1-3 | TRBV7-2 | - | CASSARDSIYF | TGTGCCAGCAGCGCCAGGGACTCCATATATTTT
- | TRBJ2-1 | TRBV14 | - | CASSQQSGMAHEQFF | TGTGCCAGCAGCCAACAATCAGGGATGGCCCATGAGCAGTTCTTC
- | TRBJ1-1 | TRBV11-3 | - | CASSLGRGNTEAFF | TGTGCCAGCAGCTTAGGGCGAGGTAACACTGAAGCTTTCTTT
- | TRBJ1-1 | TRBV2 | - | CASSVVSYTEAFF | TGTGCCAGCAGTGTGGTTAGTTATACTGAAGCTTTCTTT
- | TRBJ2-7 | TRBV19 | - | CASSPLAGVSYEQYF | TGTGCCAGTAGTCCCCTCGCAGGGGTCTCCTACGAGCAGTACTTC
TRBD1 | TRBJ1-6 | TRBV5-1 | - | CASSLEGGGNSPLNF | TGCGCCAGCAGCTTGGAAGGGGGCGGGAATTCACCCCTCAACTTT
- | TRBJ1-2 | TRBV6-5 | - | CASSYGEGGGYTF | TGTGCCAGCAGTTACGGGGAGGGGGGCGGCTACACCTTC
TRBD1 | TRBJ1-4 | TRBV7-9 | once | CASSLSYRGNEKLFF | TGTGCCAGCAGCTTATCCTACAGGGGTAATGAAAAACTGTTTTTT
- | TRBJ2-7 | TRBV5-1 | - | CASSFVGQAYEQYF | TGCGCCAGCAGCTTTGTGGGCCAGGCCTACGAGCAGTACTTC
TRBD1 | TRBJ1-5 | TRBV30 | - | CAWSSGQGNNQPQHF | TGTGCCTGGAGTTCCGGACAGGGGAACAATCAGCCCCAGCATTTT
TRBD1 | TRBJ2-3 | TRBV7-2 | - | CASSIDRARSTDTQYF | TGTGCCAGCAGCATCGACAGGGCTCGGAGCACAGATACGCAGTATTTT
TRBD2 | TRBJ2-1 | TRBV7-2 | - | CASSLAFPGSPGGEQFF | TGTGCCAGCAGCTTAGCGTTCCCGGGATCACCGGGGGGTGAGCAGTTCTTC
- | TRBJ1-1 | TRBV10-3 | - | CASAREETEAFF | TGTGCCAGCGCCCGGGAAGAGACTGAAGCTTTCTTT
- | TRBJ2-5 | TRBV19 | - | CASSIVGAGETQYF | TGTGCCAGTAGTATAGTAGGGGCGGGGGAGACCCAGTACTTC
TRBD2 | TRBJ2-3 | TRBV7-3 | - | CASSLRRGAGDTQYF | TGTGCCAGCAGCTTGAGGCGGGGGGCCGGGGATACGCAGTATTTT
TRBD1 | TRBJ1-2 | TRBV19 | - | CASSTDRGHGYTF | TGTGCCAGTAGCACAGACAGGGGCCATGGCTACACCTTC
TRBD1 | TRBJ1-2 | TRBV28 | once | CASTSRGLGADYGYTF | TGTGCCAGCACCTCAAGGGGGCTGGGTGCGGACTATGGCTACACCTTC
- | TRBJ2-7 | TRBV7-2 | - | CASSPTIPYEQYF | TGTGCCAGCAGCCCCACTATCCCCTACGAGCAGTACTTC
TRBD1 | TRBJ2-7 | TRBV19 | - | CASRATGGESYEQYF | TGTGCCAGTAGGGCGACAGGGGGCGAAAGCTACGAGCAGTACTTC
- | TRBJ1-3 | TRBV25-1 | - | CASSRVSGNTIYF | TGTGCCAGCAGTCGGGTCTCTGGAAACACCATATATTTT
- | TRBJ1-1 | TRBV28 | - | CASVAVIDWFMNTEAFF | TGTGCCAGCGTCGCGGTTATAGACTGGTTCATGAACACTGAAGCTTTCTTT
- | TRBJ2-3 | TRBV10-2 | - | CATETGYSTDTQYF | TGCGCCACTGAGACGGGATATAGCACAGATACGCAGTATTTT
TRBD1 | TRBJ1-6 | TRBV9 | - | CASSASTGDNSPLHF | TGTGCCAGCAGCGCGTCGACAGGGGATAATTCACCCCTCCACTTT
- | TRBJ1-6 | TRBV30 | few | CAWSVQGGIGGNSPLHF | TGTGCCTGGAGTGTACAGGGAGGGATCGGGGGTAATTCACCCCTCCACTTT
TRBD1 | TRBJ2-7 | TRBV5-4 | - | CASSLAGGAVWEQYF | TGTGCCAGCAGCTTGGCAGGGGGCGCAGTTTGGGAGCAGTACTTC
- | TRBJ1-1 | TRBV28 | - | CASSLLNTEAFF | TGTGCCAGCAGTTTACTCAACACTGAAGCTTTCTTT
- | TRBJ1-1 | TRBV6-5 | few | CASSSGQNTEAFF | TGTGCCAGCAGTTCGGGACAAAACACTGAAGCTTTCTTT
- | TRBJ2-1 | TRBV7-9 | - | CASSLGVPSEFF | TGTGCCAGCAGCTTAGGAGTCCCCTCGGAGTTCTTC
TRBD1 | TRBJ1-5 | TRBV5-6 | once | CASSLRTGNQPQHF | TGTGCCAGCAGCCTAAGGACAGGGAATCAGCCCCAGCATTTT
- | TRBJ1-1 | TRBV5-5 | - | CASSGGEGAFF | TGTGCCAGCAGCGGGGGGGAGGGAGCTTTCTTT
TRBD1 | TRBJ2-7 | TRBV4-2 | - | CASSPKTGTGNNYEQYF | TGTGCCAGCAGCCCAAAGACCGGGACAGGGAACAACTACGAGCAGTACTTC
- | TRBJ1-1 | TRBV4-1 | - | CASSQDSRGNTEAFF | TGCGCCAGCAGCCAAGATTCTCGCGGGAACACTGAAGCTTTCTTT
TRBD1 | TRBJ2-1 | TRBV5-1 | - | CASSLDRGHNEQFF | TGCGCCAGCAGCTTGGACAGGGGCCACAATGAGCAGTTCTTC
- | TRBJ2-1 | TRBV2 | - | CASRAIGAGGIDNEQFF | TGTGCCAGCAGGGCTATTGGGGCAGGGGGGATCGACAATGAGCAGTTCTTC